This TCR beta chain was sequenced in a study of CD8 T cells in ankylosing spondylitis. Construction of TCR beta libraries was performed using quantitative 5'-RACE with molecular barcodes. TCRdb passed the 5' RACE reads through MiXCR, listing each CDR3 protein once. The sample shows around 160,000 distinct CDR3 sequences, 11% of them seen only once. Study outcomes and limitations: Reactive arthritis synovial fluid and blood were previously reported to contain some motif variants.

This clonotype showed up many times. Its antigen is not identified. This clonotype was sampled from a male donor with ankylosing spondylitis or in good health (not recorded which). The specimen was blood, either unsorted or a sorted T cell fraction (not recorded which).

The CDR3 protein is CASSYSNRNEQFF. As DNA, the CDR3 is TGTGCCAGCAGTTACTCGAACCGCAATGAGCAGTTCTTC. The chain combines TRBV6-5 with TRBJ2-1; the D is unclear. Between the trimmed V and J ends, which lost 0 bases and 6 bases, there was a span of 6 bases. In germline, CDR1 is MNHEY, CDR2 SVGAGI. The CDR3 is made up of 13 amino acids.